The clone carrying this T cell receptor beta chain was seen a few times. As yet, its antigen is unknown. The data derive from a study of T cell repertoires in cytomegalovirus infection. The overall study: Both CMV infection and a matching HLA type were indicated by public TCR beta signatures. General study points: Summed frequency of shared TCR beta families picked out CMV carriers who also had the relevant HLA.

MiXCR, applied by TCRdb to the reads, yields one record per CDR3 protein. The data contain some 500,000 distinct CDR3 sequences, approximately 40% of them singletons. CDR3 size: 14 residues. The germline gives CDR1 MNHEY, CDR2 SVGAGI. V lost 9 bases and J 5 bases, leaving 19 bases between the germline ends. Material: cultured PBMCs, obtained from culture after CMV antigen stimulation. The source is a human donor in good health (CMV status not recorded). Some clones in this sample may be carry-over from other donors' samples. V gene TRBV6-5 combines with J gene TRBJ2-5; a possible D gene is TRBD2 (5 bases). CDR3 DNA sequence: TGTGCCAGTCTAGGAGGCAGGTCCGTTGAGACCCAGTACTTC. Translating it yields CASLGGRSVETQYF.